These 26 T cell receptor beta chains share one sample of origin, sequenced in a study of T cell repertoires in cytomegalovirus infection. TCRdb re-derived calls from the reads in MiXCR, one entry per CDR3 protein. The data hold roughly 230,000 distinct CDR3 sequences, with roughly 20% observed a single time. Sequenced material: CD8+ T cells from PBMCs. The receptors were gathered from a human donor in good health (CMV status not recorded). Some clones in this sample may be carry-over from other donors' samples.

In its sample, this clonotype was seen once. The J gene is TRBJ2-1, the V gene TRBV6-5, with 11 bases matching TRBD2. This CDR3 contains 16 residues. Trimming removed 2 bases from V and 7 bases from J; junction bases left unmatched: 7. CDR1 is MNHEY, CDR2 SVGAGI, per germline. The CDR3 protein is CASSYIAGGAGNEQFF. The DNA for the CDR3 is TGTGCCAGCAGTTACATAGCGGGGGGGGCGGGTAATGAGCAGTTCTTC.

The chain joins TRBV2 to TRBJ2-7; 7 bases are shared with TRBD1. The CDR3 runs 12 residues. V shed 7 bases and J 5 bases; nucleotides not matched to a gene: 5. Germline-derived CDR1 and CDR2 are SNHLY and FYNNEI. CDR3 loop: CASISTGDEQYF. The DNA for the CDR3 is TGTGCCAGCATCAGTACAGGGGACGAGCAGTACTTC.

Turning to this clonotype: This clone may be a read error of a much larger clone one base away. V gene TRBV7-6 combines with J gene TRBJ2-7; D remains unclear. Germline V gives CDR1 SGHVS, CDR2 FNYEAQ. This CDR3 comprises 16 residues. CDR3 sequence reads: CASSTPEGTAGYERYF. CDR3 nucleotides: TGTGCCAGCAGCACACCCGAAGGCACAGCAGGCTACGAGCGGTACTTC.

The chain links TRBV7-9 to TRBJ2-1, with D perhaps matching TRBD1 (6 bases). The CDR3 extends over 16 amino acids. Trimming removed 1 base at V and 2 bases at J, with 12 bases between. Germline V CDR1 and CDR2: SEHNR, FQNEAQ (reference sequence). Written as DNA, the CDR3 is TGTGCCAGCAGCTTAGGAGGGACACCTACCTACAATGAGCAGTTCTTC. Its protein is CASSLGGTPTYNEQFF.

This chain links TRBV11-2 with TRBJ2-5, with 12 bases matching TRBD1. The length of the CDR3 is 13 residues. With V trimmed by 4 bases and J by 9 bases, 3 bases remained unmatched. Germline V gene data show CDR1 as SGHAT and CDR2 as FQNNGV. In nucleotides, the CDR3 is TGTGCCAGCAGCTGGGGGACAGGGGGCTCCCAGTACTTC. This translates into CASSWGTGGSQYF.

In DNA form, the CDR3 reads TGTGCCAGCAGTGAAGCAAGCACAGATACGCAGTATTTT. Encoded protein: CASSEASTDTQYF. The chain combines TRBV6-1 with TRBJ2-3; D call uncertain. CDR1 and CDR2 from the germline V gene are MNHNS and SASEGT. V gave up 0 bases and J gave up 0 bases, with 1 base separating them. The CDR3 contains 13 residues.

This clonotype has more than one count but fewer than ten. CDR3 residues: CASSLSLGRGNSYEQYF. The CDR3 nucleotides are TGTGCCAGCAGTTTATCGCTCGGGCGGGGGAACTCCTACGAGCAGTACTTC. The J gene is TRBJ2-7, the V gene TRBV27, with 7 positions matching TRBD2. J gave up 0 bases and V 0 bases, and 8 bases lay outside the gene matches. Germline lookup yields CDR1 MNHEY and CDR2 SMNVEV (reference sequence). The CDR3 loop spans 17 amino acids.

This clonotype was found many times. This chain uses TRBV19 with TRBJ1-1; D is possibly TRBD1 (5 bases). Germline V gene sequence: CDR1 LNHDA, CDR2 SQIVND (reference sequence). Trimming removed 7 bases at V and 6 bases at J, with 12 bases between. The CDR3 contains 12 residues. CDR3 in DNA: TGTGCCAGTACCGGCAGGGAGTCTGAAGCTTTCTTT. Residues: CASTGRESEAFF.

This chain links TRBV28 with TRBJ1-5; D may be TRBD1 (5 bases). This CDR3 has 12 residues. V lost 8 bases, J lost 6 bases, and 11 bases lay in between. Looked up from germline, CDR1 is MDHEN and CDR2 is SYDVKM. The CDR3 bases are TGTGCCAGCCGACGGGGGTTTCAGCCCCAGCATTTT. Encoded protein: CASRRGFQPQHF.

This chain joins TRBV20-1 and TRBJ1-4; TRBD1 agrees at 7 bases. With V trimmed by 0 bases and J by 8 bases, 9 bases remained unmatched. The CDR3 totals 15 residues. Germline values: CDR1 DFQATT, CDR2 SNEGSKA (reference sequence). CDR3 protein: CSARDPRGLGEKLFF. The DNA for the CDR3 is TGCAGTGCTAGAGATCCGAGGGGGCTAGGGGAAAAACTGTTTTTT.

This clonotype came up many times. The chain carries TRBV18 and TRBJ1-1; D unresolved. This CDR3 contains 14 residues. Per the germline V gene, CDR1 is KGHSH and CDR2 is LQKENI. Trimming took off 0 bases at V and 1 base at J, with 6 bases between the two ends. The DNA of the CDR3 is TGTGCCAGCTCACCACCTTGGGGGAACACTGAAGCTTTCTTT. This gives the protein CASSPPWGNTEAFF.

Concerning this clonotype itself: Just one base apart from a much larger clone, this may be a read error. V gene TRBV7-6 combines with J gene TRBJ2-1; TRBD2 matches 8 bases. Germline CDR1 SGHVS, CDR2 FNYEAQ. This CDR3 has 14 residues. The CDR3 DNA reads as TGTACCAGCAGCTTAAGCGGACTAGCCAATGAGCAGTTCTTC. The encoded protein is CTSSLSGLANEQFF.

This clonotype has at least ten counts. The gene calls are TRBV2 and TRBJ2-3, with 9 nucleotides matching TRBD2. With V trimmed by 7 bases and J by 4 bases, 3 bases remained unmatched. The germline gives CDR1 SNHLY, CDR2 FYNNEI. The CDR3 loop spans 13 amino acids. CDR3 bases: TGTGCCAGCACGGGACTAGCAGCAGATACGCAGTATTTT. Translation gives CASTGLAADTQYF. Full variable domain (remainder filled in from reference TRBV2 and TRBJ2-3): EPEVTQTPSHQVTQMGQEVILRCVPISNHLYFYWYRQILGQKVEFLVSFYNNEISEKSEIFDDQFSVERPDGSNFTLKIRSTKLEDSAMYFCASTGLAADTQYFGPGTRLTVL.

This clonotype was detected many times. The CDR3 reads CASGLGTGGVEQFF. DNA of the CDR3: TGTGCCAGCGGCCTCGGGACAGGGGGCGTTGAGCAGTTCTTC. The rearrangement uses TRBV7-8 and TRBJ2-1, with 12 bases matching TRBD1. Per the germline V gene, CDR1 is SGHVS and CDR2 is FQNEAQ. Unmatched junction bases numbered 8, after V lost 8 bases and J lost 9 bases. CDR3 size: 14 residues.

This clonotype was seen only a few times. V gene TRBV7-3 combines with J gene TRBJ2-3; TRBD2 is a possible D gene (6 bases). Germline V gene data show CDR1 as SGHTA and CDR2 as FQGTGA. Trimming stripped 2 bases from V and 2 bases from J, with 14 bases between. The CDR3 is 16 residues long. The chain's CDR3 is CASSLVPGGPTDTQYF. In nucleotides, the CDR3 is TGTGCCAGCAGCTTAGTGCCCGGGGGACCCACAGATACGCAGTATTTT.

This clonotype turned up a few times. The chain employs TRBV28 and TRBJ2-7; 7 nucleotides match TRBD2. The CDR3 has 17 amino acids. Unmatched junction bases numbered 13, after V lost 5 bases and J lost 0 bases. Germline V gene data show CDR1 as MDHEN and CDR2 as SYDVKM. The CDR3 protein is CASSATHSGASSYEQYF. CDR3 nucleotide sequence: TGTGCCAGCAGTGCAACCCACAGCGGGGCGAGCTCCTACGAGCAGTACTTC.

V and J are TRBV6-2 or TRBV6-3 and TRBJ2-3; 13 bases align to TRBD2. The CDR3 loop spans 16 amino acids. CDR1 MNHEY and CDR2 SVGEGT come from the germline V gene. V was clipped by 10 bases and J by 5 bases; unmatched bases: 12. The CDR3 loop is CATLTSGGASIDTQYF. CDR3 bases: TGTGCCACCCTAACTAGCGGGGGGGCTTCGATAGATACGCAGTATTTT.

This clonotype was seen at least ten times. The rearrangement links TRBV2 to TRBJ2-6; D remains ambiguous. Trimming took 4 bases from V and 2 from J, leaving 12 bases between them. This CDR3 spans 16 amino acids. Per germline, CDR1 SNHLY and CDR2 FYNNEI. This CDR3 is CASSALGNAGANVLTF. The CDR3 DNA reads TGTGCCAGCAGTGCCCTGGGGAATGCTGGGGCCAACGTCCTGACTTTC.

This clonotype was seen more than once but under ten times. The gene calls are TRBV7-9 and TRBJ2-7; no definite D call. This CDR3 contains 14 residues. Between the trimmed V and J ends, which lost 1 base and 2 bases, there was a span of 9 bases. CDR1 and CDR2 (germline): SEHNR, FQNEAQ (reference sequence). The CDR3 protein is CASSLVLTPYEQYF. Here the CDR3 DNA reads TGTGCCAGCAGCTTAGTACTGACGCCCTACGAGCAGTACTTC.

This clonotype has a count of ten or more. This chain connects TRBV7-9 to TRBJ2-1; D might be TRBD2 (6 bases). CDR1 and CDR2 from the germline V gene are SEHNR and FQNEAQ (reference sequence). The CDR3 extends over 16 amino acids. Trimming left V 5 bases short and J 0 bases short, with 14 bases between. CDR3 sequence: CASSPRSGPSYNEQFF. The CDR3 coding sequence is TGTGCCAGCAGCCCTAGGAGCGGGCCCTCCTACAATGAGCAGTTCTTC.

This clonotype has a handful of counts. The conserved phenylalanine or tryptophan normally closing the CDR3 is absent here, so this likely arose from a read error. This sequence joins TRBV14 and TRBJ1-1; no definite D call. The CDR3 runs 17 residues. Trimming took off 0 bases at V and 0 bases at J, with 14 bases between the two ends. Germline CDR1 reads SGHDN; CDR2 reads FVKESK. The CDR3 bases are TGTGCCAGCAGCCAAGATACGACGAGGATTATGAACACTGAAGCTTTCTTG. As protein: CASSQDTTRIMNTEAFL.

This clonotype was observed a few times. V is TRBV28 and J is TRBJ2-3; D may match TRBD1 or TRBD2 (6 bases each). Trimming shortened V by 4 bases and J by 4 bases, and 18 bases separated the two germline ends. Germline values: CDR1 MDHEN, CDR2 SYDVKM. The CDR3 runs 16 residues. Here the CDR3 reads CASSWAVGGLADTQYF. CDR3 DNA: TGTGCCAGCAGTTGGGCGGTGGGGGGCCTGGCAGATACGCAGTATTTT.

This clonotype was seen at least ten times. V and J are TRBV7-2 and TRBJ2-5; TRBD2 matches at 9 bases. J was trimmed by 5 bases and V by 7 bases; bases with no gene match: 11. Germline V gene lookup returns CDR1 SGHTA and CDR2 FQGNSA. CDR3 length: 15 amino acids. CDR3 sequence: CASILARGGQETQYF. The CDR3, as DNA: TGTGCCAGCATCCTGGCGCGGGGGGGCCAGGAGACCCAGTACTTC. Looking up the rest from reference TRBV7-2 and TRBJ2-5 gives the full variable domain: GAGVSQSPSNKVTEKGKDVELRCDPISGHTALYWYRQSLGQGLEFLIYFQGNSAPDKSGLPSDRFSAERTGGSVSTLTIQRTQQEDSAVYLCASILARGGQETQYFGPGTRLLVL.

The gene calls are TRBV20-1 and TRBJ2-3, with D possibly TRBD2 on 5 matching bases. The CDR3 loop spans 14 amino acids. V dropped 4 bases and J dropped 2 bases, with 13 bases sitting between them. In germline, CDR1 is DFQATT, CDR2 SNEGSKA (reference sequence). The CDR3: CSAMGSGFTDTQYF. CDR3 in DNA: TGCAGTGCTATGGGGAGCGGTTTCACAGATACGCAGTATTTT.

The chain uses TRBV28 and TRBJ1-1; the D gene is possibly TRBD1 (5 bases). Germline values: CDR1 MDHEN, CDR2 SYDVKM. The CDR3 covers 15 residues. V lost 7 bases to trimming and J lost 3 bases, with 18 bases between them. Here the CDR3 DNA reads TGTGCCAGCACCTCTGTCCCAGGGAGGGACACTGAAGCTTTCTTT. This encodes CASTSVPGRDTEAFF.

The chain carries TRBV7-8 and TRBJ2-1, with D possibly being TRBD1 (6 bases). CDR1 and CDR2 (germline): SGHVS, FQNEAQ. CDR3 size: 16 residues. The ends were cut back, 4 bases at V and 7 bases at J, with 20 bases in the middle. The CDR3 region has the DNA TGTGCCAGCAGCTCGGCCCGAGGGGGAAAGCGGAATGAGCAGTTCTTC. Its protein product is CASSSARGGKRNEQFF.